Below, 20 T cell receptor beta chains from the same sample are listed, as sequenced in a study of glioma-infiltrating T cells. The iRepertoire nested amplicon-rescue multiplex PCR amplified TCR alpha and beta CDR3s from RNA. MiXCR was run by TCRdb on the multiplex PCR reads, yielding one entry per CDR3 protein. This table holds approximately 4,400 distinct CDR3 sequences, roughly a quarter found once. The sample was glioma tissue, nonneoplastic brain tissue, or PBMCs (not recorded which). These receptors were taken from a human donor with low-grade glioma or glioblastoma, undergoing nonglioma brain surgery, or in good health (not recorded which).

This clonotype was seen repeatedly, ten times or more. CDR3 in amino acids: CASSQWTKETQYF. For the CDR3, the DNA is TGTGCCAGCAGCCAATGGACCAAAGAGACCCAGTACTTC. This rearrangement joins TRBV3-1 to TRBJ2-5; no firm D call. Germline CDR1 and CDR2: LGHDT and YNNKEL (reference sequence). The CDR3 sequence is 13 residues long. Trimming took 2 bases from V and 3 from J, leaving 7 bases between them.

On this clonotype: This could be a read error, since a much larger clone is one nucleotide away. The chain recombines TRBV2 with TRBJ1-2; 11 bases match TRBD1. There are 15 residues in the CDR3. CDR1 and CDR2 from the germline V gene are SNHLY and FYNNEI. V trimming: 2 bases; J trimming: 7 bases; junction bases outside the gene matches: 6. CDR3 amino acids: CASSEPDRGRSGYTF. CDR3 bases: TGTGCCAGCAGTGAACCGGACAGGGGGCGAAGTGGCTACACCTTC.

The gene calls are TRBV30 and TRBJ1-1; D not certain. Deletions cut 0 bases from V and 8 bases from J, with 7 bases between. The CDR3 sequence is 11 residues long. The germline CDR1 and CDR2 sequences are GTSNPN and SVGIG (reference sequence). CDR3 coding DNA: TGTGCCTGGAGTGTACTGGGGGAAGCTTTCTTT. This gives the protein CAWSVLGEAFF.

This clonotype rates as medium-sized. The chain employs TRBV7-9 and TRBJ2-5; D is perhaps TRBD2 (5 bases). Trimming cost V 1 base and J 4 bases, with 13 bases left between them. The length of the CDR3 is 15 residues. Germline assignment: CDR1 SEHNR and CDR2 FQNEAQ (reference sequence). CDR3 nucleotide sequence: TGTGCCAGCAGCTTAGTCTTGGCTAGCCCAGAGACCCAGTACTTC. Amino acids: CASSLVLASPETQYF.

By frequency in the sample, this clonotype is medium-sized. This chain links TRBV4-1 with TRBJ2-7; D perhaps matches TRBD1 (6 bases). V lost 2 bases and J lost 3, with 17 bases in between. CDR1 is MGHRA and CDR2 is YSYEKL in the germline V gene. The CDR3 is 16 residues long. The CDR3 sequence is CASSQPEDSERYEQYF. The DNA for the CDR3 is TGCGCCAGCAGCCAACCGGAGGACAGCGAACGCTACGAGCAGTACTTC.

In its sample, this clonotype is medium-sized. The V gene is TRBV6-1, the J gene TRBJ2-7; D gene unclear. This CDR3 has 13 amino acids. Germline-derived CDR1 and CDR2 are MNHNS and SASEGT. Between the trimmed V and J ends, which lost 0 bases and 2 bases, there was a span of 5 bases. The CDR3 region has the DNA TGTGCCAGCAGTGAAGCTGAGACCTACGAGCAGTACTTC. This sequence encodes CASSEAETYEQYF.

The sample holds many counts of this clonotype. This may be a read error: a much more frequent sequence differs by one nucleotide. The chain uses TRBV7-9 and TRBJ1-1; D may be TRBD1 (5 bases). The CDR3 has 15 residues. Germline values: CDR1 SEHNR, CDR2 FQNEAQ (reference sequence). V was cut by 2 bases and J by 9 bases, with 19 bases left in between. CDR3 amino acids: CASSLFLGMRQKAFF. DNA for the CDR3: TGTGCCAGCAGCTTATTCTTGGGTATGCGACAGAAAGCTTTCTTT.

This clonotype has just one count. V usage is TRBV20-1 and J usage is TRBJ1-2; 8 bases are shared with TRBD1. CDR1 and CDR2 from the germline V gene are DFQATT and SNEGSKA (reference sequence). Trimming cost V 5 bases and J 8 bases; bases outside gene matches: 19. This CDR3 spans 16 amino acids. CDR3 region: CSAPLGDRTFRDGYTF. DNA of the CDR3: TGCAGTGCTCCCTTGGGGGACAGGACATTCCGCGACGGCTACACCTTC.

This clonotype was found many times. This chain joins TRBV10-3 and TRBJ2-3, with D perhaps matching TRBD1 or TRBD2 (5 bases each). The V end lost 8 bases, the J end lost 1 base, and 10 bases lay between the germline ends. The CDR3 is made up of 13 amino acids. CDR1 and CDR2 (germline): ENHRY, SYGVKD. CDR3 sequence reads: CAIRDLRTDTQYF. The CDR3 DNA reads TGTGCCATCCGGGACCTACGCACAGATACGCAGTATTTT.

On this clonotype: One end of the junction is discordant with germline, which a read error may explain. The V and J genes are TRBV19 and TRBJ1-1; D remains unclear. The CDR3 totals 19 residues. The germline gives CDR1 LNHDA, CDR2 SQIVND (reference sequence). The CDR3 here is CASSIDNNFFREGADVGLF. The CDR3 nucleotides read TGTGCCAGTAGTATAGATAACAACTTCTTTCGAGAGGGCGCCGACGTTGGATTGTTT. The full variable domain, completed using reference TRBV19 and TRBJ1-1, is DGGITQSPKYLFRKEGQNVTLSCEQNLNHDAMYWYRQDPGQGLRLIYYSQIVNDFQKGDIAEGYSVSREKKESFPLTVTSAQKNPTAFYLCASSIDNNFFREGADVGLFGQGTRLTVV.

This clonotype is classed as medium-sized. The rearrangement uses TRBV4-1 and TRBJ2-1; D gene uncertain. V was shortened by 2 bases and J by 7 bases, with 21 bases between the two germline ends. CDR3 length: 17 amino acids. Germline V gene data show CDR1 as MGHRA and CDR2 as YSYEKL. The CDR3 DNA is TGCGCCAGCAGCCAAAGGGCTAAGGGAACTGTTGCGAATGAGCAGTTCTTC. Translated: CASSQRAKGTVANEQFF.

This clonotype is medium-sized by share. CDR3 residues: CASSSTDGNEQFF. Here the CDR3 DNA reads TGTGCCAGCAGTTCCACGGACGGTAATGAGCAGTTCTTC. The rearrangement uses TRBV6-1 and TRBJ2-1; D uncertain. Per the germline V gene, CDR1 is MNHNS and CDR2 is SASEGT. This CDR3 has 13 amino acids. V was trimmed by 5 bases and J by 7 bases, leaving 12 bases between them.

For this clonotype: One end of the junction varies from germline; a read error may be responsible. The genes are TRBV24-1 and TRBJ1-5, with unresolved D. Germline V lookup: CDR1 KGHDR, CDR2 SFDVKD. The CDR3 has 13 amino acids. As DNA, the CDR3 is TGTGCCACCAGTGATTACTTGGCCCAGCCCCACCATTTT. Its protein product is CATSDYLAQPHHF.

The chain couples TRBV5-5 to TRBJ2-5, with D possibly being TRBD1 (6 bases). Germline CDR1 reads SGHKS; CDR2 reads YYEKEE (reference sequence). V was clipped by 3 bases and J by 3 bases, with 18 bases between them. The CDR3 runs to 16 residues. The CDR3 reads CASSYPAGVMEETQYF. CDR3 nucleotides: TGTGCCAGCAGCTACCCGGCAGGGGTTATGGAAGAGACCCAGTACTTC.

By its share, this clonotype is medium-sized (0.01 to 0.1%). This chain uses TRBV2 with TRBJ2-7; the D call may be TRBD1 or TRBD2 (6 bases each). V gave up 1 base and J gave up 7 bases, with 8 bases separating them. This CDR3 has 12 amino acids. CDR1 and CDR2 (germline): SNHLY, FYNNEI. The CDR3 coding sequence is TGTGCCAGCAGTGAAGGGAGGGGGGAGCAGTACGTC. It encodes CASSEGRGEQYV.

This clonotype is judged large. The CDR3 DNA is TGTGCCAGCAGCGCACACAGTAGCACAGATACGCAGTATTTT. Protein: CASSAHSSTDTQYF. The chain is built from TRBV25-1 and TRBJ2-3, with unresolved D. V was trimmed by 6 bases and J by 0 bases, leaving 10 bases between them. The CDR3 consists of 14 residues. The V gene's germline CDR1 is MGHDK and CDR2 SYGVNS. The entire variable domain, with the rest obtained from reference TRBV25-1 and TRBJ2-3, is as follows: EADIYQTPRYLVIGTGKKITLECSQTMGHDKMYWYQQDPGMELHLIHYSYGVNSTEKGDLSSESTVSRIRTEHFPLTLESARPSHTSQYLCASSAHSSTDTQYFGPGTRLTVL.

This clonotype was found once. At one end the junction does not follow the germline gene, possibly because of a read error. The rearrangement uses TRBV10-2 and TRBJ1-1, with TRBD1 matching 8 bases. Germline lookup yields CDR1 WSHSY and CDR2 SAAADI. The CDR3 totals 14 residues. The CDR3 spells CVISEPDRVGEPFF. Here the CDR3 DNA reads TGTGTCATCAGTGAGCCGGACAGGGTCGGGGAACCTTTCTTT.

This clonotype was observed at least ten times. The chain couples TRBV7-9 to TRBJ2-7; no clear D gene. CDR1 and CDR2 (germline): SEHNR, FQNEAQ (reference sequence). The CDR3 loop spans 13 amino acids. The V gene lost 5 bases and the J gene lost 5 bases, with 13 bases spanning the gap. CDR3 amino acids: CASSKTSNNEQYF. DNA for the CDR3: TGTGCCAGCAGCAAAACCTCAAACAACGAGCAGTACTTC.

This clonotype is deemed large. V usage is TRBV28 and J usage is TRBJ1-5; D uncertain. The V end lost 1 base, the J end lost 1 base, and 14 bases lay between the germline ends. The germline gives CDR1 MDHEN, CDR2 SYDVKM. The CDR3 has 17 residues. The CDR3, as DNA: TGTGCCAGCAGTTTATTCCTCCGGACGGGAAGCAATCAGCCCCAGCATTTT. This codes for CASSLFLRTGSNQPQHF.

This clonotype counts as medium-sized. This chain joins TRBV28 and TRBJ2-1; D perhaps matches TRBD2 (7 bases). The CDR3 totals 17 residues. Trimming took 2 bases from V and 1 from J, leaving 15 bases between them. Looked up from germline, CDR1 is MDHEN and CDR2 is SYDVKM. Here the CDR3 DNA reads TGTGCCAGCAGTTTAATCGGGGGGCCCCCTTCCTACAATGAGCAGTTCTTC. This codes for CASSLIGGPPSYNEQFF.